These 9 T cell receptor beta chains were sequenced from one sample in a study of cytomegalovirus exposure and HLA in healthy donors. Vbeta (60) and Jbeta (13) primers were used in the PCR. Clones were read by immunoSEQ multiplex PCR, and TCRdb kept only the in-frame ones, dropping some. The sample records around 83,000 clones, around 80% being singletons. The source material was PBMCs. These receptors all come from a male donor in good health and CMV-seropositive.

The chain links TRBV11-2 to TRBJ2-7, with 10 bases aligning to TRBD1. Germline V gene data show CDR1 as SGHAT and CDR2 as FQNNGV. The CDR3 sequence is 16 residues long. V gave up 5 bases and J gave up 2 bases; unmatched junction bases: 9. CDR3: CASSKGQGFEAYEQYF. For the CDR3, the DNA is TGTGCCAGCAGCAAGGGACAGGGGTTTGAGGCCTACGAGCAGTACTTC.

This chain connects TRBV5-5 to TRBJ2-1; D is perhaps TRBD1 (5 bases). The V gene lost 4 bases and the J gene lost 9 bases, with 14 bases spanning the gap. The CDR3 totals 13 residues. CDR1 is SGHKS and CDR2 is YYEKEE in the germline V gene (reference sequence). The CDR3 nucleotides read TGTGCCAGCAGCCATGGGTATGGGGCTGAGCAGTTCTTC. Amino acids: CASSHGYGAEQFF.

V gene TRBV5-4 combines with J gene TRBJ2-7; 12 bases line up with TRBD1. Germline CDR1 reads SGHNT; CDR2 reads YYREEE (reference sequence). The V gene end was trimmed by 2 bases and the J gene end by 5 bases; junction bases not matched to a gene: 5. The CDR3 loop spans 15 amino acids. CDR3 sequence reads: CASSFGTGGFNEQYF. The CDR3 region has the DNA TGTGCCAGCAGCTTCGGGACAGGGGGCTTCAACGAGCAGTACTTC. Drawing the rest from reference TRBV5-4 and TRBJ2-7, the complete variable domain is ETGVTQSPTHLIKTRGQQVTLRCSSQSGHNTVSWYQQALGQGPQFIFQYYREEENGRGNFPPRFSGLQFPNYSSELNVNALELDDSALYLCASSFGTGGFNEQYFGPGTRLTVT.

Remarks on this clone: Different DNA sequences within this sample yield the same CDR3. V usage is TRBV5-4 and J usage is TRBJ2-3, with 8 bases fitting TRBD1. This CDR3 comprises 14 residues. Germline trimming cut 4 bases from V and 5 bases from J; bases unmatched to any gene: 6. Germline V lookup: CDR1 SGHNT, CDR2 YYREEE (reference sequence). CDR3 amino acids: CASSLDRVIDTQYF. The CDR3 coding sequence is TGTGCCAGCAGCCTGGACAGGGTCATAGATACGCAGTATTTT. Drawing the rest from reference TRBV5-4 and TRBJ2-3, the complete variable domain is ETGVTQSPTHLIKTRGQQVTLRCSSQSGHNTVSWYQQALGQGPQFIFQYYREEENGRGNFPPRFSGLQFPNYSSELNVNALELDDSALYLCASSLDRVIDTQYFGPGTRLTVL.

The rearrangement uses TRBV27 and TRBJ1-2; 11 bases are a match to TRBD1. Per germline, CDR1 MNHEY and CDR2 SMNVEV (reference sequence). Losses at the gene ends were 6 bases for V and 5 bases for J; bases not matched to a gene: 8. The CDR3 is 15 residues long. Here the CDR3 DNA reads TGTGCCAGCAGAGGACAGGGGGCGTCATTATATGGCTACACCTTC. Translating it yields CASRGQGASLYGYTF.

This chain links TRBV7-2 with TRBJ2-7; no firm D call. The CDR3 runs 15 residues. The V gene's germline CDR1 is SGHTA and CDR2 FQGNSA. V lost 5 bases and J lost 2, with 16 bases in between. The CDR3 is CASSQALGGTYEQYF. The DNA of the CDR3 is TGTGCCAGCAGCCAAGCCCTCGGCGGTACCTACGAGCAGTACTTC. Based on the CDR3 plus reference TRBV7-2 and TRBJ2-7, the full variable domain is GAGVSQSPSNKVTEKGKDVELRCDPISGHTALYWYRQSLGQGLEFLIYFQGNSAPDKSGLPSDRFSAERTGGSVSTLTIQRTQQEDSAVYLCASSQALGGTYEQYFGPGTRLTVT.

The chain recombines TRBV6-1 with TRBJ2-2; D might be TRBD2 (7 bases). Trimming removed 1 base from V and 4 bases from J, with 10 bases in between. The CDR3 covers 15 residues. Germline CDR1 and CDR2: MNHNS and SASEGT. CDR3 protein: CASSEDRGATGELFF. CDR3 coding DNA: TGTGCCAGCAGTGAAGACCGGGGGGCCACCGGGGAGCTGTTTTTT.

CDR3 residues: CASSEVRGIGELFF. The DNA of the CDR3 is TGTGCCAGCAGTGAAGTAAGAGGGATTGGGGAGCTGTTTTTT. This rearrangement joins TRBV6-1 to TRBJ2-2; TRBD2 is a possible D gene (5 bases). V was shortened by 1 base and J by 8 bases, with 11 bases between the two germline ends. CDR3 length: 14 residues. Germline CDR1 reads MNHNS; CDR2 reads SASEGT.

The V gene is TRBV18, the J gene TRBJ2-1; TRBD2 matches 7 bases. V was pared by 5 bases and J by 4 bases, with 8 bases of the junction left unmatched. CDR3 length: 15 residues. CDR1 is KGHSH and CDR2 is LQKENI in the germline V gene. This CDR3 is CASSVVAGPYNEQFF. Here the CDR3 DNA reads TGTGCCAGCTCAGTAGTAGCGGGCCCTTACAATGAGCAGTTCTTC.